This passage covers 17 T cell receptor beta chains from one sample sequenced in a study of CD8+CD57+ T cells in acquired aplastic anemia. Genomic DNA, the template, was used for profiling of the TCR beta VDJ and CDR3. TCRdb itself ran the reads through MiXCR, one entry per CDR3 protein. This table has under 200,000 distinct CDR3 sequences, approximately 40% appearing once. Input material: sorted CD4+, CD8+, or CD8+CD57+ T cells (not recorded which) from PBMCs. Every receptor here comes from a human donor in good health.

The J gene is TRBJ1-1, the V gene TRBV2; no clear D gene. The V gene lost 6 bases and the J gene lost 4 bases, with 18 bases spanning the gap. The germline V gene encodes CDR1 SNHLY and CDR2 FYNNEI. The CDR3 has 15 residues. CDR3 coding DNA: TGTGCCAGCAGCCCGATGAACTCCGTGAGCACTGAAGCTTTCTTT. Amino acid sequence: CASSPMNSVSTEAFF. The full variable domain, in which reference TRBV2 and TRBJ1-1 provide the parts outside the CDR3, is EPEVTQTPSHQVTQMGQEVILRCVPISNHLYFYWYRQILGQKVEFLVSFYNNEISEKSEIFDDQFSVERPDGSNFTLKIRSTKLEDSAMYFCASSPMNSVSTEAFFGQGTRLTVV.

This rearrangement joins TRBV10-3 to TRBJ2-7; the match to TRBD1 covers 8 bases. Germline CDR1 is ENHRY and CDR2 is SYGVKD. Germline trimming cut 6 bases from V and 5 bases from J; bases unmatched to any gene: 6. The CDR3 has 13 amino acids. The CDR3 reads CAISATGAHEQYF. As DNA, the CDR3 is TGTGCCATCAGCGCGACAGGGGCCCACGAGCAGTACTTC.

The chain is built from TRBV7-3 and TRBJ2-7; 9 bases align to TRBD1. J gave up 2 bases and V 4 bases, and 6 bases lay outside the gene matches. From germline, CDR1 is SGHTA and CDR2 FQGTGA. The CDR3 loop spans 15 amino acids. CDR3 in DNA: TGTGCCAGCAGCTCCGGGACAGGGAGCACCTACGAGCAGTACTTC. This translates into CASSSGTGSTYEQYF. The whole variable domain, filled in from reference TRBV7-3 and TRBJ2-7, reads GAGVSQTPSNKVTEKGKYVELRCDPISGHTALYWYRQSLGQGPEFLIYFQGTGAADDSGLPNDRFFAVRPEGSVSTLKIQRTERGDSAVYLCASSSGTGSTYEQYFGPGTRLTVT.

The chain is built from TRBV10-3 and TRBJ2-2, with TRBD1 identical over 8 bases. V gave up 4 bases and J gave up 1 base; unmatched junction bases: 2. The CDR3 sequence is 15 residues long. Per germline, CDR1 ENHRY and CDR2 SYGVKD. CDR3 amino acids: CAISGGTGNTGELFF. The CDR3 DNA is TGTGCCATCAGTGGTGGGACAGGGAACACCGGGGAGCTGTTTTTT.

This clonotype was observed many times. The chain is built from TRBV5-8 and TRBJ1-3; D ambiguous. The germline V gene has CDR1 SGHTS and CDR2 YDEGEE. This CDR3 is built from 14 residues. The V end was cut by 1 base, the J end by 0 bases, with 5 bases between. The CDR3 spells CASSLRYSGNTIYF. In nucleotides, the CDR3 is TGTGCCAGCAGCTTGAGGTACTCTGGAAACACCATATATTTT.

The rearrangement uses TRBV7-2 and TRBJ2-7, with D possibly being TRBD1 or TRBD2 (5 bases each). V lost 3 bases, J lost 5 bases, and 14 bases lay in between. Germline assignment: CDR1 SGHTA and CDR2 FQGNSA. This CDR3 region has 14 residues. The CDR3 is CASSFWDPDNEQYF. The CDR3 coding sequence is TGTGCCAGCAGCTTTTGGGACCCCGACAACGAGCAGTACTTC. Combining the CDR3 with reference TRBV7-2 and TRBJ2-7 gives the whole variable domain GAGVSQSPSNKVTEKGKDVELRCDPISGHTALYWYRQSLGQGLEFLIYFQGNSAPDKSGLPSDRFSAERTGGSVSTLTIQRTQQEDSAVYLCASSFWDPDNEQYFGPGTRLTVT.

This sequence joins TRBV5-4 and TRBJ2-3; 8 bases are shared with TRBD2. Germline-derived CDR1 and CDR2 are SGHNT and YYREEE (reference sequence). The CDR3 sequence is 16 residues long. The V segment lost 0 bases and the J segment 0 bases; nucleotides outside the gene matches: 3. The CDR3 DNA follows: TGTGCCAGCAGCTTGGGGGCTAGCGGGAGCACAGATACGCAGTATTTT. Translated: CASSLGASGSTDTQYF.

This clonotype was detected ten times or more. V usage is TRBV2 and J usage is TRBJ2-7; D is possibly TRBD1 (5 bases). Per germline, CDR1 SNHLY and CDR2 FYNNEI. The length of the CDR3 is 11 residues. Deletions cut 4 bases from V and 9 bases from J, with 10 bases between. The CDR3 nucleotides read TGTGCCAGCAGTGGTGGGCAGGGGCAGTACTTC. It specifies CASSGGQGQYF. Based on the CDR3 plus reference TRBV2 and TRBJ2-7, the full variable domain is EPEVTQTPSHQVTQMGQEVILRCVPISNHLYFYWYRQILGQKVEFLVSFYNNEISEKSEIFDDQFSVERPDGSNFTLKIRSTKLEDSAMYFCASSGGQGQYFGPGTRLTVT.

The V call is TRBV10-3, the J call TRBJ1-5; D remains unclear. Per germline, CDR1 ENHRY and CDR2 SYGVKD. Trimming cost V 11 bases and J 1 base, with 15 bases left between them. This CDR3 is 14 amino acids long. The CDR3: CAPRRVMSNQPQHF. CDR3 nucleotides: TGTGCCCCCAGGCGGGTTATGAGCAATCAGCCCCAGCATTTT.

The chain employs TRBV2 and TRBJ2-7; D is perhaps TRBD1 (5 bases). The germline V gene has CDR1 SNHLY and CDR2 FYNNEI. The CDR3 covers 12 residues. V lost 6 bases and J lost 5, with 11 bases in between. CDR3 loop: CASRGQSNEQYF. Written as DNA, the CDR3 is TGTGCCAGCAGGGGGCAGTCCAACGAGCAGTACTTC.

The J gene is TRBJ2-1, the V gene TRBV5-6; TRBD1 aligns across 7 bases. The CDR3 has 14 residues. V was clipped by 3 bases and J by 3 bases; unmatched bases: 3. Per the germline V gene, CDR1 is SGHDT and CDR2 is YYEEEE. CDR3 bases: TGTGCCAGCAGCTCCGGGACAGTCTACAATGAGCAGTTCTTC. Translated: CASSSGTVYNEQFF.

The chain joins TRBV10-2 to TRBJ2-5; the D gene is possibly TRBD2 (5 bases). CDR1 and CDR2 from the germline V gene are WSHSY and SAAADI. The CDR3 loop spans 14 amino acids. With 3 bases removed from V and 4 bases from J, the gap between germline ends came to 12 bases. Here the CDR3 DNA reads TGCGCCAGCAGTGATCAACTAGTTGGAGAGACCCAGTACTTC. It translates to CASSDQLVGETQYF.

This clonotype occurred many times. The chain employs TRBV19 and TRBJ1-6; D unresolved. Trimming removed 3 bases from V and 16 bases from J, with 13 bases in between. CDR1 and CDR2 from the germline V gene are LNHDA and SQIVND (reference sequence). The CDR3 runs 12 residues. The CDR3 loop is CASSIQDGKLHF. In DNA form, the CDR3 reads TGTGCCAGTAGTATCCAGGATGGGAAGCTCCACTTT.

The chain carries TRBV12-5 and TRBJ2-1; TRBD1 agrees at 9 bases. V trimming: 3 bases; J trimming: 6 bases; junction bases outside the gene matches: 12. This CDR3 contains 17 residues. Germline assignment: CDR1 LGHNT and CDR2 FRNRAP. CDR3 nucleotide sequence: TGTGCTAGTGGTTTTGAATCCGGGACAGGGATTACCAATGAGCAGTTCTTC. This codes for CASGFESGTGITNEQFF.

Notes on this clonotype: Sequence at one end of the junction differs from germline and may be a read error. The J gene is TRBJ1-4, the V gene TRBV10-3; D is uncertain. Germline CDR1 ENHRY, CDR2 SYGVKD. The CDR3 has 15 amino acids. The CDR3 spells CAISGSRAGNEELFF. CDR3 coding DNA: TGTGCCATCAGTGGGTCACGCGCGGGTAATGAAGAACTGTTTTTT.

This clonotype was seen once. V gene TRBV19 combines with J gene TRBJ2-7; D might be TRBD2 (5 bases). This CDR3 comprises 14 residues. Trimming cost V 5 bases and J 0 bases, with 11 bases left between them. CDR1 is LNHDA, CDR2 SQIVND, per germline (reference sequence). As DNA, the CDR3 is TGTGCCAGTAGTCCCGAGGAGGACTCCTACGAGCAGTACTTC. This codes for CASSPEEDSYEQYF.

The chain links TRBV19 to TRBJ2-7; D not certain. CDR3 length equals 13 residues. CDR1 and CDR2 from the germline V gene are LNHDA and SQIVND (reference sequence). Trimming removed 2 bases from V and 1 base from J, with 6 bases in between. CDR3 DNA: TGTGCCAGTAGTATACGACATTCCTACGAGCAGTACTTC. The encoded protein is CASSIRHSYEQYF.